This T cell receptor beta chain was retrieved from a study of CD8+ T cells in alopecia areata. Treatment: oral pan-JAK inhibitor, 5-10 mg twice daily. Alopecia areata patients provided lesional scalp punch biopsies and peripheral blood, both collected for the study. Reverse transcription of extracted RNA yielded cDNA, which provided the sequencing template. The method was immunoSEQ multiplex PCR; TCRdb's version includes in-frame clones alone and lacks a portion of them. Of about 260,000 clones in the sample, 50% to 75% were seen once. Study findings and constraints: Affected scalp, especially in alopecia totalis/universalis, had a higher clonality than normal scalp did. The study found tofacitinib significantly decreased scalp clonality and expanded CD8+ clones among the top 100.

A note on this clone: The target antigen is unknown.

The CDR3 totals 16 residues. V trimming: 1 base; J trimming: 7 bases; junction bases outside the gene matches: 6. Germline-derived CDR1 and CDR2 are SEHNR and FQNEAQ (reference sequence). The clonotype comes from a human donor with alopecia areata. The chain carries TRBV7-9 and TRBJ1-5; 11 bases are shared with TRBD1. The source was CD4+ T cells sorted from blood, collected at approximately week 52, from a patient treated with tofacitinib. CDR3 DNA sequence: TGTGCCAGCAGCTTAGTTTCGGGGACAGGGGGGCAGCCCCAGCATTTT. The encoded protein is CASSLVSGTGGQPQHF.